This T cell receptor (beta chain) emerged from a study of shared clonotypes between healthy human individuals. The data were produced by immunoSEQ multiplex PCR, yet TCRdb's version contains in-frame clones alone and is incomplete. The table records some 1,600,000 clones, nearly 99% of them present only once. Sequencing was carried out using naive CD4+ T cells sorted from blood. Subset reported: CD45RA+ positively selected. The source of this sequence is a man aged 30-40 years in good health.

The CDR3 loop reads CAIRDRENTGELFF. CDR3 bases: TGTGCCATCAGGGACAGGGAGAACACCGGGGAGCTGTTTTTT. J is TRBJ2-2 and V is TRBV10-3; TRBD1 aligns across 8 bases. The CDR3 runs to 14 residues. CDR1 is ENHRY, CDR2 SYGVKD, per germline. Trimming cost V 6 bases and J 1 base; bases outside gene matches: 1.